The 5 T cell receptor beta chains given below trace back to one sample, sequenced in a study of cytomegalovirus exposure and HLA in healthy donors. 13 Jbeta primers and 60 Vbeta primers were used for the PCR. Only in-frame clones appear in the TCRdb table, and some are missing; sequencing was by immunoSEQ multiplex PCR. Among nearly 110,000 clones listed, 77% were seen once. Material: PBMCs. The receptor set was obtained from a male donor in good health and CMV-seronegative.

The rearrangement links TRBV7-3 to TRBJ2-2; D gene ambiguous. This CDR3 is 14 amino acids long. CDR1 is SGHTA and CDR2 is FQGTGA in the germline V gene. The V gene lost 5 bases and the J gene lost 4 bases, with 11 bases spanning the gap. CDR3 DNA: TGTGCCAGCAGCCCTACAGACGGCACCGGGGAGCTGTTTTTT. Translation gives CASSPTDGTGELFF. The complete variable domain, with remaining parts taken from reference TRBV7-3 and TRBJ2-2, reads GAGVSQTPSNKVTEKGKYVELRCDPISGHTALYWYRQSLGQGPEFLIYFQGTGAADDSGLPNDRFFAVRPEGSVSTLKIQRTERGDSAVYLCASSPTDGTGELFFGEGSRLTVL.

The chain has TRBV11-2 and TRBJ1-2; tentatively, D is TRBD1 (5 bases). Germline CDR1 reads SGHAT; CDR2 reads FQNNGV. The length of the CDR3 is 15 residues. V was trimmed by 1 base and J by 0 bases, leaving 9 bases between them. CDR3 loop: CASSLVGEANYGYTF. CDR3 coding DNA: TGTGCCAGCAGCTTAGTAGGGGAGGCTAACTATGGCTACACCTTC.

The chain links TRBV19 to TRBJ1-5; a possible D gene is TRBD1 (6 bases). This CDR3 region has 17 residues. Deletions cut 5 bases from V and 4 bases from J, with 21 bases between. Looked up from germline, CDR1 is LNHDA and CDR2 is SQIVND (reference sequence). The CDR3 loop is CASSSPYRENRNQPQHF. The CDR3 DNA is TGTGCCAGTAGTTCCCCATACAGGGAGAATCGGAATCAGCCCCAGCATTTT.

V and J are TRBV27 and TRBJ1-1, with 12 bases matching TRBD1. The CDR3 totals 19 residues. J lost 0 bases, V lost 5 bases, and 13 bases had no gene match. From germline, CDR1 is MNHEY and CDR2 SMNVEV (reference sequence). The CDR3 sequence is CASSIIRDRGRNMNTEAFF. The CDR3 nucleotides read TGTGCCAGCAGTATAATCCGGGACAGGGGGCGGAACATGAACACTGAAGCTTTCTTT.

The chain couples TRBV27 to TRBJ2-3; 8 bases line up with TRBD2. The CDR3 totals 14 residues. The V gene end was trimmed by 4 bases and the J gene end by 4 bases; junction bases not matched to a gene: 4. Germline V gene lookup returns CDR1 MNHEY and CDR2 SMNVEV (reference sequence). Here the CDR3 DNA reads TGTGCCAGCAGTTCCGGACTAGCATCAGATACGCAGTATTTT. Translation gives CASSSGLASDTQYF.